This T cell receptor beta chain was observed in a study of blood T cell repertoires in COVID-19. The wider study: PBMCs, B-cell-depleted T cells, or T cells provided the cDNA or gDNA that made up the material.

Authors' data handling: Amplified reference gene primers provided the basis for estimating nucleated cell counts. Sequencing used immunoSEQ multiplex PCR; TCRdb keeps in-frame clones, though not all of them. The DNA was the basis for D and trimming; V, J and clone size are from that table. The profile shows some 270,000 clones, about nine tenths of them singletons. The CDR3 is 15 amino acids. Trimming left V 3 bases short and J 5 bases short, with 14 bases between. Germline values: CDR1 SGHTS, CDR2 YDEGEE. The cohort comprised adults aged about 18 to 89 years residing in under 30 US areas. Two negative PCRs, clearance, or symptom resolution characterized the recovered Cohort 3 donors.

Specimen: PBMCs or T cells enriched from blood (not recorded which). This TCR was sampled from a woman aged 55-69 years who had recovered from COVID-19. This sequence joins TRBV5-8 and TRBJ1-4, with D perhaps TRBD1 (5 bases). CDR3 nucleotide sequence: TGTGCCAGCAGCTCAAACGGCAGGACAAATGAAAAACTGTTTTTT. Translation gives CASSSNGRTNEKLFF.